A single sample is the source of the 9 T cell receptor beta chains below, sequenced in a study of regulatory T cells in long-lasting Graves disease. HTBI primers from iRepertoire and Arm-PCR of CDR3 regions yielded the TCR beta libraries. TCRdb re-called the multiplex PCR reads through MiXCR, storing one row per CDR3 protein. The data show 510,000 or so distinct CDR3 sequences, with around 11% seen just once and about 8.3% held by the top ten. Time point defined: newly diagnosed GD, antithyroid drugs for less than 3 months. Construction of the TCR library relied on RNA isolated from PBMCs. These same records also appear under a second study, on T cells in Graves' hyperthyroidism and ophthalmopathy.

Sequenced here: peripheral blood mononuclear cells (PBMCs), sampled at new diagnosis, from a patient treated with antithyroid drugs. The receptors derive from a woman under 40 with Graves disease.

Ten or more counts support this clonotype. CDR3: CATSKGGSYNEQFF. The CDR3 nucleotides are TGTGCCACCAGCAAGGGGGGCTCCTACAATGAGCAGTTCTTC. The chain carries TRBV15 and TRBJ2-1, with D tentatively TRBD1 or TRBD2 (6 bases each). CDR1 is LNHNV and CDR2 is YYDKDF in the germline V gene (reference sequence). The V and J ends lost 4 bases and 0 bases respectively, with 7 bases between them. The CDR3 has 14 residues.

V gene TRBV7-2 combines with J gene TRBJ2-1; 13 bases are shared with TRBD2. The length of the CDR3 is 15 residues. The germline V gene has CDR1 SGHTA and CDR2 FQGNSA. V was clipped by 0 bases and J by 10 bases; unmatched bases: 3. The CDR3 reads CASSLAGLAGREQFF. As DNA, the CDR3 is TGTGCCAGCAGCTTAGCGGGACTAGCGGGACGCGAGCAGTTCTTC.

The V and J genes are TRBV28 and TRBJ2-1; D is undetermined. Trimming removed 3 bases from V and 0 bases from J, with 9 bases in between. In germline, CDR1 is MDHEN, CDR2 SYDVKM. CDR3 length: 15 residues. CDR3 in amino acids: CASSFGLSSYNEQFF. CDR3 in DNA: TGTGCCAGCAGTTTTGGGCTAAGCTCCTACAATGAGCAGTTCTTC. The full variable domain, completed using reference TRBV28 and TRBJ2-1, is DVKVTQSSRYLVKRTGEKVFLECVQDMDHENMFWYRQDPGLGLRLIYFSYDVKMKEKGDIPEGYSVSREKKERFSLILESASTNQTSMYLCASSFGLSSYNEQFFGPGTRLTVL.

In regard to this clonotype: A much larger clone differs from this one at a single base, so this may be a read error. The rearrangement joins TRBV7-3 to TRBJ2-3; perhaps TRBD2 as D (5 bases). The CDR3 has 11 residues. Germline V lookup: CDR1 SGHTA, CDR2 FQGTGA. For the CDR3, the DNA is TGTACCGAGCCCCGGGGAGATACGCAGTATTTT. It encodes CTEPRGDTQYF.

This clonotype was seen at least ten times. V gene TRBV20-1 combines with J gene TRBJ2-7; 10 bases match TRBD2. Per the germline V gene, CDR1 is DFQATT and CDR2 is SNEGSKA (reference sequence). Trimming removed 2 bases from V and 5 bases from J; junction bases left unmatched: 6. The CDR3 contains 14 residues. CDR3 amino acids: CSARLAGARDEQYF. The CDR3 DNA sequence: TGCAGTGCTAGACTAGCGGGAGCTCGGGACGAGCAGTACTTC.

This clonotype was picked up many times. CDR3 in amino acids: CASGGKWDTIYF. For the CDR3, the DNA is TGTGCCAGTGGAGGGAAGTGGGACACCATATATTTT. The chain joins TRBV19 to TRBJ1-3; D remains ambiguous. The CDR3 covers 12 residues. Trimming cost V 8 bases and J 8 bases, with 13 bases left between them. The germline gives CDR1 LNHDA, CDR2 SQIVND (reference sequence).

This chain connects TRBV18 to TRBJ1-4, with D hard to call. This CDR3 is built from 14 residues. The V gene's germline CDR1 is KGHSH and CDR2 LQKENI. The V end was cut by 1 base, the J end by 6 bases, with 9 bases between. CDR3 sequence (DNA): TGTGCCAGCTCACCACGGATCGGGGATGAAAAACTGTTTTTT. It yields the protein CASSPRIGDEKLFF.

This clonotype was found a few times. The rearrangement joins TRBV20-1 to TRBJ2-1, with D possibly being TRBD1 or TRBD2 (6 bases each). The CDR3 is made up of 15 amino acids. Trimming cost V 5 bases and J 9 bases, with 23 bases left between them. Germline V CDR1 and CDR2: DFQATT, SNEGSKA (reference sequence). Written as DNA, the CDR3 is TGCAGTGCTCGCCAGGCCCGGGGGCGAGGTGGTGAGCAGTTCTTC. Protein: CSARQARGRGGEQFF.

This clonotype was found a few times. The CDR3 reads CASSTVTGSSYEQYF. CDR3 in DNA: TGTGCCAGTAGTACGGTTACGGGTTCGTCCTACGAGCAGTACTTC. This chain uses TRBV19 with TRBJ2-7; D is unresolved. Germline values: CDR1 LNHDA, CDR2 SQIVND (reference sequence). The V and J ends lost 4 bases and 1 base respectively, with 14 bases between them. The CDR3 is 15 residues long.